The next 31 T cell receptor beta chains were all read from a single sample in a study of prognosis after radiotherapy for stage I lung cancer. Template was genomic DNA; TCR beta CDR3 amplified in two multiplex PCR rounds. Used in first-round PCR were primers specific to each TRBV and TRBJ gene. TCRdb independently ran MiXCR on the multiplex PCR reads; one entry per CDR3 protein. The sample records about 59,000 distinct CDR3 sequences, roughly 29% being singletons. Source: PBMCs, taken before or after stereotactic body radiation therapy (not recorded which). Receptor source: a donor aged 50 or older with non-small cell lung cancer.

As concerns this clonotype: At one of its ends the junction is not consistent with the germline gene, which may arise from a read error. V is TRBV28 and J is TRBJ1-2; the D is unclear. CDR1 and CDR2 (germline): MDHEN, SYDVKM. The CDR3 loop spans 11 amino acids. This CDR3 is CVSIANYGYTF. Written as DNA, the CDR3 is TGTGTCAGCATAGCTAACTATGGCTACACCTTC.

At least ten counts were recorded for this clonotype. The genes are TRBV20-1 and TRBJ2-7, with D maybe TRBD2 (5 bases). The V and J ends lost 0 bases and 0 bases respectively, with 12 bases between them. The CDR3 length is 15 residues. Per germline, CDR1 DFQATT and CDR2 SNEGSKA (reference sequence). The CDR3 DNA is TGCAGTGCTAGAGATTCGCGGGTTCCCTCCTACGAGCAGTACTTC. It translates to CSARDSRVPSYEQYF.

For this clonotype: One end of the junction is discordant with germline, which a read error may explain. This sequence joins TRBV11-2 and TRBJ2-1; unclear D gene. CDR3 length: 13 amino acids. Germline loops: CDR1 SGHAT, CDR2 FQNNGV. DNA for the CDR3: TGTGCCAGAAGCTTAGGGTCAGTCAATGAGCAATTCTTC. Translation gives CARSLGSVNEQFF. Full variable domain (missing parts from reference TRBV11-2 and TRBJ2-1): EAGVAQSPRYKIIEKRQSVAFWCNPISGHATLYWYQQILGQGPKLLIQFQNNGVVDDSQLPKDRFSAERLKGVDSTLKIQPAKLEDSAVYLCARSLGSVNEQFFGPGTRLTVL.

This clonotype was seen many times. A much larger clone differs from this one at a single base, so this may be a read error. The V gene is TRBV6-2 or TRBV6-3, the J gene TRBJ1-2; 7 bases fit TRBD1. Trimming took 6 bases from V and 7 from J; bases not matched to a gene: 14. Germline V gene lookup returns CDR1 MNHEY and CDR2 SVGEGT. There are 15 residues in the CDR3. The DNA of the CDR3 is TGTGCCAGCAGAACAGACAGGGACGGGAGCTGTGGCTACACCTTC. This sequence encodes CASRTDRDGSCGYTF.

In its sample, this clonotype was seen many times. V gene TRBV19 combines with J gene TRBJ1-4; no clear D. The ends were cut back, 6 bases at V and 0 bases at J, with 11 bases in the middle. CDR3 size: 15 residues. Germline CDR1 is LNHDA and CDR2 is SQIVND (reference sequence). In nucleotides, the CDR3 is TGTGCCAGTAGCGCCAGGCCAACAACTAATGAAAAACTGTTTTTT. Translation gives CASSARPTTNEKLFF. The variable domain in full, with the rest retrieved from reference TRBV19 and TRBJ1-4, is DGGITQSPKYLFRKEGQNVTLSCEQNLNHDAMYWYRQDPGQGLRLIYYSQIVNDFQKGDIAEGYSVSREKKESFPLTVTSAQKNPTAFYLCASSARPTTNEKLFFGSGTQLSVL.

The table lists this clonotype with many counts. The rearrangement joins TRBV6-1 to TRBJ1-1; D gene unclear. Germline CDR1 and CDR2: MNHNS and SASEGT. The V gene lost 8 bases and the J gene lost 6 bases, with 22 bases spanning the gap. This CDR3 region has 15 residues. The CDR3 loop reads CASQPGGLDMAEAFF. In DNA form, the CDR3 reads TGTGCCAGCCAACCGGGTGGACTTGATATGGCTGAAGCTTTCTTT.

There are many counts of this clonotype. The chain employs TRBV10-3 and TRBJ2-2; 10 nucleotides line up with TRBD1. Germline assignment: CDR1 ENHRY and CDR2 SYGVKD. The CDR3 totals 13 residues. With 11 bases clipped from V and 7 bases from J, the junction kept 7 bases outside the gene matches. CDR3 amino acids: CAHHGQGDGELFF. As DNA, the CDR3 is TGTGCCCATCACGGACAGGGGGACGGGGAGCTGTTTTTT.

This clonotype was seen many times. V and J are TRBV12-3 or TRBV12-4 and TRBJ1-5; D gene unclear. Trimming stripped 3 bases from V and 0 bases from J, with 6 bases between. This CDR3 spans 14 amino acids. The CDR3 is CASSFLYSNQPQHF. CDR3 nucleotides: TGTGCCAGCAGTTTCCTGTATAGCAATCAGCCCCAGCATTTT.

Concerning this clonotype itself: Since a much larger clone is just one base distant, this may be a read error. The V call is TRBV18, the J call TRBJ1-2; the match to TRBD1 covers 8 bases. The CDR3 length is 13 residues. Germline V gene data show CDR1 as KGHSH and CDR2 as LQKENI. The CDR3 DNA sequence: TGTGCCAGCTCACCCCGACAGGGGTCGCGCTACTCCTTC. Protein product: CASSPRQGSRYSF.

V usage is TRBV24-1 and J usage is TRBJ2-1, with a tentative D call TRBD2 (7 bases). The V gene lost 4 bases and the J gene lost 8 bases, with 14 bases spanning the gap. This CDR3 region has 14 residues. The V gene's germline CDR1 is KGHDR and CDR2 SFDVKD. CDR3 in amino acids: CATSDEGGGHEQFF. CDR3 nucleotides: TGTGCCACCAGTGACGAGGGGGGGGGCCATGAGCAGTTCTTC.

There are many counts of this clonotype. A read error may account for a junction end that differs from germline. Here the CDR3 reads CASSPTGGADTQYF. Here the CDR3 DNA reads TGTGCTAGCAGCCCCACAGGGGGCGCAGATACGCAGTATTTT. The chain joins TRBV7-7 to TRBJ2-3; 9 nucleotides match TRBD1. The germline V gene encodes CDR1 SSHAT and CDR2 FNYEAQ (reference sequence). The CDR3 is 14 residues long.

This clonotype was recorded at least ten times. The chain joins TRBV5-1 to TRBJ2-7; 9 bases are a match to TRBD2. The CDR3 consists of 16 residues. Germline trimming cut 3 bases from V and 3 bases from J; bases unmatched to any gene: 10. CDR1 is SGHRS and CDR2 is YFSETQ in the germline V gene. In DNA, the CDR3 is TGCGCCAGCAGCTCCGGGGGGGCTAGCGGGGACTACGAGCAGTACTTC. This gives the protein CASSSGGASGDYEQYF.

In its sample, this clonotype was seen many times. This chain uses TRBV5-1 with TRBJ2-2, with 14 bases identical to TRBD2. Germline assignment: CDR1 SGHRS and CDR2 YFSETQ. V shed 7 bases, J shed 5 bases, and the junction held 4 bases outside the gene matches. CDR3 length: 15 residues. The chain's CDR3 is CASGGLAGGTGELFF. CDR3 nucleotides: TGCGCCAGCGGCGGACTAGCGGGGGGTACCGGGGAGCTGTTTTTT.

About this clonotype itself: A single base separates this from a much larger clone, so it may be a read error. The rearrangement uses TRBV4-1 and TRBJ1-2; unclear D gene. V shed 1 base and J shed 4 bases, with 7 bases lying between them. CDR1 is MGHRA and CDR2 is YSYEKL in the germline V gene. There are 13 residues in the CDR3. The CDR3 nucleotides are TGCGCCAGCAGCCAAGTCACGATCTATGGCTACACCTTC. It translates to CASSQVTIYGYTF.

At least ten counts were recorded for this clonotype. The CDR3 sequence: CASSQRTGREQFF. The CDR3 coding sequence is TGCGCCAGCAGCCAAAGGACAGGTCGTGAGCAGTTCTTC. The chain couples TRBV4-1 to TRBJ2-1; 7 nucleotides align to TRBD1. This CDR3 is 13 amino acids long. The V and J ends lost 2 bases and 9 bases, in that order; junction bases with no gene match: 4. The germline V gene encodes CDR1 MGHRA and CDR2 YSYEKL.

This clonotype was seen many times. CDR3 bases: TGTGCCTGGAACAGGGGGCCGAACACTGAAGCTTTCTTT. It translates to CAWNRGPNTEAFF. The V and J genes are TRBV30 and TRBJ1-1; 9 nucleotides line up with TRBD1. The CDR3 extends over 13 amino acids. Germline V gene sequence: CDR1 GTSNPN, CDR2 SVGIG (reference sequence). V shed 4 bases, J shed 1 base, and the junction held 1 base outside the gene matches.

This clonotype was seen repeatedly, ten times or more. The genes are TRBV4-1 and TRBJ1-4; TRBD1 matches at 11 bases. CDR3 length equals 16 residues. Trimming at V came to 0 bases and at J to 6 bases, leaving 3 bases not matched to a gene. CDR1 and CDR2 from the germline V gene are MGHRA and YSYEKL. In DNA, the CDR3 is TGCGCCAGCAGCCAAGAGGGGACAGGGGGTTATGAAAAACTGTTTTTT. Its protein product is CASSQEGTGGYEKLFF.

There are many counts of this clonotype. The V gene is TRBV27, the J gene TRBJ2-2; no definite D call. Deletions cut 5 bases from V and 1 base from J, with 8 bases between. CDR3 length: 14 residues. Germline V gene data show CDR1 as MNHEY and CDR2 as SMNVEV (reference sequence). This chain's CDR3 is CASSINRNTGELFF. CDR3 bases: TGTGCCAGCAGTATCAATCGGAACACCGGGGAGCTGTTTTTT.

This clonotype appeared a single time. The chain has TRBV29-1 and TRBJ2-3; tentative D call: TRBD2 (5 bases). Trimming removed 4 bases at V and 4 bases at J, with 21 bases between. In germline, CDR1 is SQVTM, CDR2 ANQGSEA. The CDR3 runs to 16 residues. This CDR3 reads CSVAFVSGKRSDTQYF. CDR3 nucleotides: TGCAGCGTTGCGTTTGTATCGGGGAAGAGATCAGATACGCAGTATTTT.

This clonotype has just a few counts. A much larger clone lies one base from this, so it may be a read error. The CDR3 DNA follows: TGTGCCAGCAGCCCCAGACGGGAGTCAGGCACAGATACGCAGTATTTT. Its translation is CASSPRRESGTDTQYF. This rearrangement joins TRBV14 to TRBJ2-3, with D possibly TRBD2 on 6 matching bases. There are 16 residues in the CDR3. Germline V gene lookup returns CDR1 SGHDN and CDR2 FVKESK. V lost 4 bases to trimming and J lost 1 base, with 15 bases between them.

This clonotype is medium-sized (0.01 to 0.1%) in the sample. The V gene is TRBV6-1, the J gene TRBJ2-3, with 8 bases matching TRBD2. Germline V gene data show CDR1 as MNHNS and CDR2 as SASEGT. Losses at the gene ends were 5 bases for V and 2 bases for J; bases not matched to a gene: 6. The CDR3 runs 15 residues. The CDR3 DNA reads as TGTGCCAGCAGTAACGGCGGGGGGCACACAGATACGCAGTATTTT. This translates into CASSNGGGHTDTQYF.

As regards this clonotype: A junction boundary mismatches the germline segment, possibly from a read error. The chain links TRBV29-1 to TRBJ1-1; D possibly corresponds to TRBD1 (6 bases). This CDR3 is built from 13 residues. Germline assignment: CDR1 SQVTM and CDR2 ANQGSEA. The CDR3 DNA reads TGCGGCGTCAGACAGGAGATTAACACTGAAGCTTTCTTT. Translated: CGVRQEINTEAFF.

With regard to this clonotype: This likely came from a read error, as a far larger clone is one base away. The J gene is TRBJ2-5, the V gene TRBV6-9; D uncertain. The V end lost 2 bases, the J end lost 4 bases, and 8 bases lay between the germline ends. The CDR3 covers 13 residues. Germline V lookup: CDR1 MNHGY, CDR2 SVAAGI. The CDR3 spells CASSYGWGETQYF. DNA for the CDR3: TGTGCCAGCAGTTATGGGTGGGGAGAGACCCAGTACTTC.

The sample holds many counts of this clonotype. The gene calls are TRBV4-3 and TRBJ2-3; D ambiguous. V lost 0 bases and J 6 bases, leaving 10 bases between the germline ends. The CDR3 totals 14 residues. From germline, CDR1 is LGHNA and CDR2 YSLEER. The CDR3 is CASSQDSMKDTQYF. Here the CDR3 DNA reads TGCGCCAGCAGCCAAGACTCCATGAAGGATACGCAGTATTTT.

This clonotype showed up many times. The chain joins TRBV20-1 to TRBJ1-1; TRBD1 matches 10 bases. The V gene end was trimmed by 1 base and the J gene end by 3 bases; junction bases not matched to a gene: 5. The CDR3 runs 15 residues. Germline CDR1 reads DFQATT; CDR2 reads SNEGSKA (reference sequence). The CDR3 DNA reads TGCAGTGCTAGAGGGGACAGGGGTCGCGACACTGAAGCTTTCTTT. Amino acids: CSARGDRGRDTEAFF.

This clonotype was counted many times. The gene calls are TRBV7-2 and TRBJ1-2; D call uncertain. With 1 base removed from V and 5 bases from J, the gap between germline ends came to 14 bases. The CDR3 runs to 15 residues. Germline-derived CDR1 and CDR2 are SGHTA and FQGNSA. The CDR3 coding sequence is TGTGCCAGCAGCTTAGATACGGGTCAACGGTATGGCTACACCTTC. It specifies CASSLDTGQRYGYTF.

This clonotype came up many times. V and J are TRBV7-2 and TRBJ2-5, with 10 bases identical to TRBD2. Germline values: CDR1 SGHTA, CDR2 FQGNSA. The CDR3 has 16 amino acids. The V gene end was trimmed by 1 base and the J gene end by 6 bases; junction bases not matched to a gene: 8. The CDR3 loop reads CASSLVGSGGAKTQYF. DNA of the CDR3: TGTGCCAGCAGCTTAGTAGGAAGCGGGGGGGCGAAGACCCAGTACTTC.

In its sample, this clonotype was seen many times. V usage is TRBV6-1 and J usage is TRBJ2-5; either TRBD1 or TRBD2 may fit D (5 bases each). The CDR3 contains 15 residues. Per the germline V gene, CDR1 is MNHNS and CDR2 is SASEGT. V lost 5 bases to trimming and J lost 5 bases, with 18 bases between them. The CDR3 sequence: CASSYRGREWETQYF. The CDR3, as DNA: TGTGCCAGCAGTTACCGGGGCAGGGAGTGGGAGACCCAGTACTTC.

This clonotype came up many times. The chain combines TRBV27 with TRBJ1-3; TRBD1 agrees at 8 bases. The CDR3 loop spans 15 amino acids. Germline CDR1 reads MNHEY; CDR2 reads SMNVEV (reference sequence). Trimming at V came to 5 bases and at J to 0 bases, leaving 3 bases not matched to a gene. The CDR3: CASSITGGSGNTIYF. The CDR3 DNA reads as TGTGCCAGCAGTATCACAGGGGGCTCTGGAAACACCATATATTTT.

This clonotype was found many times. The V gene is TRBV29-1, the J gene TRBJ2-5; 7 bases line up with TRBD2. After removal of 3 bases from V and 5 bases from J, the junction contained 9 bases not matched to a gene. CDR1 and CDR2 from the germline V gene are SQVTM and ANQGSEA. The CDR3 totals 14 residues. The CDR3 nucleotides are TGCAGCGTTGACGAAGCGGGGTCAGGGGAGACCCAGTACTTC. As protein: CSVDEAGSGETQYF.

This clonotype was picked up many times. CDR3 protein: CASSQERRNYEQYF. CDR3 nucleotides: TGTGCCAGCAGCCAAGAACGCAGAAACTACGAGCAGTACTTC. This sequence joins TRBV4-2 and TRBJ2-7; no firm D call. CDR1 LGHNA and CDR2 YNFKEQ come from the germline V gene. The V gene lost 0 bases and the J gene lost 3 bases, with 9 bases spanning the gap. The CDR3 is 14 amino acids.